The present TCR beta chain was sequenced within a study of beta chain features in type 1 diabetes. Study as a whole: The study found patients and healthy donors alike in age, gender and cell yields. General study results and limits: Moderately but significantly shorter TCRB CDR3s were found in Type 1 diabetes patients in all four CD4+ subsets.

Every bit of the isolated RNA underwent reverse transcription, so sequencing read expressed TCRB transcripts. Libraries were prepared by immunoSEQ multiplex PCR; TCRdb keeps only in-frame clonotypes and omits some of them. The sample holds about 190,000 clones, under 9.5% seen once. This clone has a handful of counts. The target antigen is unknown. Deletions cut 5 bases from V and 6 bases from J, with 18 bases between. The germline V gene has CDR1 GTSNPN and CDR2 SVGIG (reference sequence). This CDR3 has 14 amino acids. This clonotype was obtained from a man between 18 and 29 years old with type 1 diabetes. The sequencing input was central memory CD4+ T cells from blood. The gene calls are TRBV30 and TRBJ2-3; D is possibly TRBD1 (6 bases). The CDR3 nucleotides read TGTGCCTGGCGAGGGGTGGGGGCCACGGATACGCAGTATTTT. It yields the protein CAWRGVGATDTQYF.